Included here is one TCR beta chain sequence, with context. This entry comes from a study of blood T cell repertoires in COVID-19. About the research overall: There were acute and convalescent COVID-19 samples, and they came from the United States, Italy and Spain.

CDR3 length: 12 residues. Trimming took off 3 bases at V and 7 bases at J, with 6 bases between the two ends. CDR1 SEHNR and CDR2 FQNEAQ come from the germline V gene (reference sequence). In the original analysis: Estimation of nucleated cell counts relied on the amplification of reference gene primers. The protocol was immunoSEQ multiplex PCR, while the TCRdb copy is restricted to in-frame clones and leaves out a portion. That table gives V, J and clone size, and the DNA gave D and trimming. The sample includes a few hundred thousand clones, 75% to 90% of them seen just once. This TCR was recovered from a woman aged 60-70 years with acute or convalescent COVID-19. Material for sequencing was peripheral blood. The chain has TRBV7-9 and TRBJ1-4; D remains unclear. CDR3 loop: CASSFTGEKLFF. The CDR3 bases are TGTGCCAGCAGCTTCACGGGTGAAAAACTGTTTTTT.